The 29 T cell receptor beta chains listed next were all sequenced from one sample in a study of cytomegalovirus exposure and HLA in healthy donors. 60 Vbeta and 13 Jbeta primers were used in PCR. The protocol was immunoSEQ multiplex PCR, while the TCRdb copy is restricted to in-frame clones and leaves out a portion. Of 140,000 or so clones listed, 76% are singletons. The sample taken for sequencing was PBMCs. These receptors were obtained from a woman in her 40s in good health and CMV-seronegative.

The chain employs TRBV25-1 and TRBJ1-4; D call uncertain. The CDR3 has 12 amino acids. V was trimmed by 7 bases and J by 1 base, leaving 4 bases between them. CDR1 is MGHDK and CDR2 is SYGVNS in the germline V gene. CDR3 in amino acids: CASILTNEKLFF. The CDR3 DNA follows: TGTGCCAGCATCTTAACTAATGAAAAACTGTTTTTT.

The rearrangement uses TRBV2 and TRBJ2-2; 10 nucleotides align to TRBD1. From germline, CDR1 is SNHLY and CDR2 FYNNEI. This CDR3 is 15 amino acids long. The ends lost 6 bases at V and 1 base at J; junction bases unmatched: 2. CDR3 coding DNA: TGTGCCAGCAGCGGGACAGGGGTGAACACCGGGGAGCTGTTTTTT. Translated: CASSGTGVNTGELFF.

The rearrangement joins TRBV5-8 to TRBJ1-1; D not certain. V lost 1 base and J lost 5, with 15 bases in between. Germline CDR1 and CDR2: SGHTS and YDEGEE. The CDR3 sequence is 15 residues long. CDR3 in amino acids: CASSLNSGSGTEAFF. CDR3 nucleotides: TGTGCCAGCAGCTTGAATAGTGGTTCGGGGACTGAAGCTTTCTTT.

The chain joins TRBV28 to TRBJ1-2; D not certain. Germline CDR1 reads MDHEN; CDR2 reads SYDVKM. V was clipped by 5 bases and J by 4 bases, with 14 bases between them. This CDR3 comprises 14 residues. The CDR3 protein is CASSPTWSGYGYTF. The CDR3 DNA sequence: TGTGCCAGCAGTCCCACTTGGTCAGGCTATGGCTACACCTTC.

The gene calls are TRBV19 and TRBJ2-7; TRBD1 aligns across 9 bases. V was pared by 7 bases and J by 6 bases, with 10 bases of the junction left unmatched. The germline CDR1 and CDR2 sequences are LNHDA and SQIVND (reference sequence). The CDR3 contains 14 residues. The CDR3: CASKEGTGFSEQYF. CDR3 DNA sequence: TGTGCCAGTAAGGAAGGGACAGGGTTCAGCGAGCAGTACTTC.

The V gene is TRBV28, the J gene TRBJ2-6, with 9 bases that match TRBD1. With V trimmed by 1 base and J by 1 base, 5 bases remained unmatched. Germline V CDR1 and CDR2: MDHEN, SYDVKM. This CDR3 comprises 18 residues. The CDR3 coding sequence is TGTGCCAGCAGTTTATCGGAGGGACAGGGATCTGGGGCCAACGTCCTGACTTTC. Its protein is CASSLSEGQGSGANVLTF.

This clone was recorded a few times. CDR3 residues: CASSESWETQYF. The CDR3 nucleotides are TGTGCCAGCAGTGAAAGCTGGGAGACCCAGTACTTC. This sequence joins TRBV6-1 and TRBJ2-5; D remains unclear. Looked up from germline, CDR1 is MNHNS and CDR2 is SASEGT. The CDR3 loop spans 12 amino acids. V lost 2 bases and J lost 5, with 6 bases in between.

This chain connects TRBV6-1 to TRBJ1-2; D is undetermined. The CDR3 is made up of 14 amino acids. The V gene's germline CDR1 is MNHNS and CDR2 SASEGT. Trimming removed 5 bases at V and 0 bases at J, with 10 bases between. CDR3 sequence: CASSSQATNYGYTF. DNA for the CDR3: TGTGCCAGCAGTTCACAAGCGACTAACTATGGCTACACCTTC.

The chain uses TRBV5-1 and TRBJ1-6, with D unresolved. The CDR3 spans 14 residues. Germline V gene sequence: CDR1 SGHRS, CDR2 YFSETQ. V shed 6 bases and J shed 8 bases, with 15 bases lying between them. CDR3 amino acids: CASKYPGMDSPLHF. In DNA form, the CDR3 reads TGCGCCAGCAAGTACCCGGGGATGGATTCACCCCTCCACTTT.

The chain couples TRBV5-1 to TRBJ1-6; 8 bases map to TRBD1. The CDR3 length is 16 residues. Per germline, CDR1 SGHRS and CDR2 YFSETQ. V was pared by 4 bases and J by 10 bases, with 13 bases of the junction left unmatched. The CDR3 DNA reads as TGCGCCAGCAGCACCCTCAGGGGGCAGAAGGGATCACCCCTCCACTTT. Amino acid sequence: CASSTLRGQKGSPLHF.

The rearrangement uses TRBV5-1 and TRBJ1-3; the match to TRBD1 covers 8 bases. The CDR3 is made up of 18 amino acids. With V trimmed by 2 bases and J by 0 bases, 10 bases remained unmatched. Germline CDR1 SGHRS, CDR2 YFSETQ. The CDR3 bases are TGCGCCAGCAGCTTTGGGCAGGGGGCACCCTACTCTGGAAACACCATATATTTT. Translation: CASSFGQGAPYSGNTIYF.

The chain has TRBV6-4 and TRBJ2-5, with D possibly TRBD1 on 6 matching bases. Trimming removed 4 bases at V and 2 bases at J, with 8 bases between. The V gene's germline CDR1 is MRHNA and CDR2 SNTAGT. The CDR3 has 13 residues. In nucleotides, the CDR3 is TGTGCCAGCAGTGCAGGGGAGCAAGAGACCCAGTACTTC. It codes for CASSAGEQETQYF.

This clone was counted between two and nine times. The gene calls are TRBV7-6 and TRBJ1-1; TRBD1 matches 12 bases. V shed 5 bases and J 0 bases; nucleotides not matched to a gene: 7. The CDR3 totals 17 residues. CDR1 is SGHVS and CDR2 is FNYEAQ in the germline V gene. The CDR3 DNA sequence: TGTGCCAGCAGCAGATGGGACAGGGGGCTGATGAACACTGAAGCTTTCTTT. Its protein is CASSRWDRGLMNTEAFF.

The V call is TRBV19, the J call TRBJ2-7; 11 nucleotides match TRBD2. The J segment lost 6 bases and the V segment lost 10 bases, leaving 17 bases of the junction unmatched. Per the germline V gene, CDR1 is LNHDA and CDR2 is SQIVND (reference sequence). The CDR3 loop spans 16 amino acids. CDR3 residues: CATRKSQSLAGAEQYF. The CDR3 coding sequence is TGTGCCACCAGAAAATCCCAGTCACTAGCGGGAGCCGAGCAGTACTTC.

The rearrangement links TRBV5-4 to TRBJ1-1; 9 bases match TRBD1. Germline CDR1 is SGHNT and CDR2 is YYREEE (reference sequence). The length of the CDR3 is 14 residues. V shed 5 bases, J shed 4 bases, and the junction held 6 bases outside the gene matches. The CDR3 reads CASRGTGLGTEAFF. The CDR3 DNA reads as TGTGCCAGCAGAGGGACAGGGTTGGGCACTGAAGCTTTCTTT.

The chain joins TRBV5-6 to TRBJ1-5; possibly TRBD1 for D (5 bases). This CDR3 has 15 residues. V lost 2 bases to trimming and J lost 3 bases, with 12 bases between them. Germline V gives CDR1 SGHDT, CDR2 YYEEEE. CDR3 DNA sequence: TGTGCCAGCAGCTTCGACAGACTTCTCAATCAGCCCCAGCATTTT. Residues: CASSFDRLLNQPQHF.

This clone was recorded a few times. The chain carries TRBV6-1 and TRBJ1-4; D perhaps matches TRBD1 (5 bases). V lost 1 base, J lost 8 bases, and 11 bases lay in between. Germline CDR1 reads MNHNS; CDR2 reads SASEGT. The CDR3 spans 14 residues. The CDR3 DNA reads TGTGCCAGCAGTGAAGGTTGGGGGAGGGAAAAACTGTTTTTT. Its protein is CASSEGWGREKLFF.

The chain recombines TRBV5-1 with TRBJ1-5, with D perhaps matching TRBD1 (6 bases). Germline V lookup: CDR1 SGHRS, CDR2 YFSETQ. There are 18 residues in the CDR3. Trimming stripped 7 bases from V and 0 bases from J, with 23 bases between. The CDR3 DNA follows: TGCGCCAGCGGCAATGCCGGGACAAAAGTCAATAGCAATCAGCCCCAGCATTTT. It translates to CASGNAGTKVNSNQPQHF.

The genes are TRBV9 and TRBJ2-5; D is perhaps TRBD2 (5 bases). Trimming removed 4 bases at V and 4 bases at J, with 5 bases between. Germline V gene lookup returns CDR1 SGDLS and CDR2 YYNGEE. The CDR3 loop spans 11 amino acids. This CDR3 reads CASSRGETQYF. The CDR3 DNA sequence: TGTGCCAGCAGCCGGGGAGAGACCCAGTACTTC.

V usage is TRBV14 and J usage is TRBJ1-2, with D possibly TRBD1 on 5 matching bases. CDR3 length: 14 residues. V was trimmed by 5 bases and J by 8 bases, leaving 18 bases between them. Germline CDR1 is SGHDN and CDR2 is FVKESK. CDR3 sequence (DNA): TGTGCCAGCAGCAAAAATCAGGGTTGGCAGGGCTACACCTTC. Translated, it gives CASSKNQGWQGYTF.

This clone was picked up one time. The genes are TRBV6-4 and TRBJ1-2; tentative D call: TRBD1 (6 bases). Germline loops: CDR1 MRHNA, CDR2 SNTAGT. The CDR3 totals 17 residues. V lost 2 bases and J 3 bases, leaving 19 bases between the germline ends. CDR3 amino acids: CASSDTQGGVDDYGYTF. The CDR3 DNA is TGTGCCAGCAGTGACACCCAAGGGGGGGTTGATGACTATGGCTACACCTTC.

V gene TRBV27 combines with J gene TRBJ2-3; 8 nucleotides match TRBD2. The junction had 7 bases not matched to a gene; V was cut back by 7 bases and J by 4 bases. Germline V gene data show CDR1 as MNHEY and CDR2 as SMNVEV (reference sequence). The CDR3 loop spans 14 amino acids. The DNA for the CDR3 is TGTGCCAGCATGGGGACTAGGAAAGCAGATACGCAGTATTTT. Amino acids: CASMGTRKADTQYF.

CDR3 region: CAWRQGESNQPQHF. The CDR3, as DNA: TGTGCCTGGAGACAGGGGGAAAGCAATCAGCCCCAGCATTTT. V gene TRBV30 combines with J gene TRBJ1-5; 8 bases line up with TRBD1. V was pared by 3 bases and J by 1 base, with 2 bases of the junction left unmatched. CDR3 length: 14 amino acids. Germline V CDR1 and CDR2: GTSNPN, SVGIG (reference sequence).

CDR3 bases: TGTGCCAGCAGCTCCATTCCAGGGGGCACTGAAGCTTTCTTT. It encodes CASSSIPGGTEAFF. The chain couples TRBV5-5 to TRBJ1-1; 7 nucleotides agree with TRBD1. Germline loops: CDR1 SGHKS, CDR2 YYEKEE (reference sequence). Trimming at V came to 3 bases and at J to 4 bases, leaving 6 bases not matched to a gene. This CDR3 has 14 amino acids.

CDR3 protein: CASSFAPATKETQYF. Written as DNA, the CDR3 is TGTGCCAGCAGCTTCGCCCCTGCTACCAAAGAGACCCAGTACTTC. The chain combines TRBV5-8 with TRBJ2-5; no firm D call. The germline V and J ends were trimmed by 2 bases and 3 bases, with 14 bases remaining between them. CDR3 length: 15 amino acids. The germline gives CDR1 SGHTS, CDR2 YDEGEE.

This clone was counted a few times. V and J are TRBV5-1 and TRBJ1-1, with a tentative D call TRBD1 (6 bases). The germline V gene encodes CDR1 SGHRS and CDR2 YFSETQ. V gave up 1 base and J gave up 1 base, with 8 bases separating them. CDR3 length: 14 amino acids. Here the CDR3 DNA reads TGCGCCAGCAGCTTGTCAGGGGCGAACACTGAAGCTTTCTTT. It codes for CASSLSGANTEAFF.

This rearrangement joins TRBV5-6 to TRBJ1-2; 7 bases match TRBD1. V dropped 5 bases and J dropped 2; count of bases not matched to a gene: 6. This CDR3 contains 14 residues. Germline V gene sequence: CDR1 SGHDT, CDR2 YYEEEE. CDR3 protein: CASSSGQANYGYTF. In nucleotides, the CDR3 is TGTGCCAGCAGTTCCGGACAGGCCAACTATGGCTACACCTTC.

The chain employs TRBV6-6 and TRBJ2-7; D may be TRBD1 (6 bases). Germline V lookup: CDR1 MNHNY, CDR2 SVGAGI (reference sequence). The CDR3 extends over 13 amino acids. Trimming removed 5 bases at V and 4 bases at J, with 12 bases between. The CDR3, as DNA: TGTGCCAGCAGTCCCGGGACACCTTACGAGCAGTACTTC. Translating gives CASSPGTPYEQYF.

This clone was picked up one time. The chain uses TRBV7-9 and TRBJ2-7; 8 positions agree with TRBD2. Germline-derived CDR1 and CDR2 are SEHNR and FQNEAQ (reference sequence). The CDR3 has 15 residues. J gave up 0 bases and V 7 bases, and 8 bases lay outside the gene matches. CDR3 DNA: TGTGCCAGCATCCCTGTAGCGGGATTCTCCTACGAGCAGTACTTC. It yields the protein CASIPVAGFSYEQYF.